This T cell receptor beta chain comes out of a study of T cells in Graves' hyperthyroidism and ophthalmopathy. The J segment lost 4 bases and the V segment lost 4 bases, leaving 6 bases of the junction unmatched. Germline loops: CDR1 DFQATT, CDR2 SNEGSKA (reference sequence). The CDR3 sequence is 13 residues long. TCR beta CDR3 sequences were amplified from RNA transcripts. HTBI primers were the set used in a first-round RT-PCR of the TCR CDR3. TCRdb reprocessed the multiplex PCR reads via MiXCR and lists one record per CDR3 protein. The table has about 380,000 distinct CDR3 sequences, approximately 15% seen once. Patients were aged 18 to 65, had disease duration under 2 months, and had newly diagnosed hyperthyroidism.

This TCR derives from an older woman with Graves' hyperthyroidism. The sequenced sample consisted of blood. The chain is built from TRBV20-1 and TRBJ2-7, with TRBD1 matching over 8 bases. CDR3 DNA sequence: TGCAGTGCTAAAGACAGGGGAGTGTACGAGCAGTACTTC. It is translated as CSAKDRGVYEQYF.